This passage covers 2 T cell receptor beta chains from one sample sequenced in a study of cytomegalovirus exposure and HLA in healthy donors (dated by TCRdb to about 2017). Receptor amplification or capture employed the immunoSEQ multiplex PCR assay. The table comes from immuneACCESS by way of TCRdb, which keeps in-frame sequences with V and J called. Part of the clones is missing from these tables; in studies checked, under half for an unresolved V gene and the rest for unknown reasons. The sample table lists around 150,000 clones, around 90% of them with a count of one. The ten top clones hold 3% to 3.5% of the sample. Material: PBMCs. The receptors were sampled from a woman between 18 and 30 years old in good health and CMV-seropositive.

The CDR3 DNA is TGTGCCAGCAGCCAAATCATGCTTGGACTGCCCCAAGAGACCCAGTACTTC. This codes for CASSQIMLGLPQETQYF. The chain has TRBV5-6 and TRBJ2-5, with a tentative D call TRBD2 (5 bases). Trimming left V 4 bases short and J 1 base short, with 20 bases between. Germline V gene data show CDR1 as SGHDT and CDR2 as YYEEEE. The CDR3 extends over 17 amino acids.

The V gene is TRBV5-1, the J gene TRBJ1-3; D gene uncertain. V lost 0 bases to trimming and J lost 2 bases, with 6 bases between them. This CDR3 contains 14 residues. CDR1 and CDR2 from the germline V gene are SGHRS and YFSETQ. The CDR3 nucleotides are TGCGCCAGCAGCTTGGGGGCCGCTGGAAACACCATATATTTT. Translating it yields CASSLGAAGNTIYF.